Included here is one TCR beta chain sequence, with context. This clone's antigen is unknown. No much larger clone exists at a distance of one base, and base qualities are not known. These data are taken from a study of blood T cell repertoires in COVID-19 (TCRdb year 2020). Context from the whole study: The collaborator samples originated in the United States, Italy and Spain and spanned the acute and convalescent phases of COVID-19. The prospective study material was composed of cDNA or gDNA derived from T cells, B-cell-depleted T cells, or PBMCs. Subjects who had been exposed to COVID-19, were actively infected with it, or had recovered from it provided the deeply sampled blood TCRbeta repertoires that made up the dataset. The repertoires were released in a freely available public database intended as a resource for research on the immune response to SARS-CoV-2. Samples came from the ongoing ImmuneRACE study (first 160 participants) plus 1,254 subjects from 6 global collaborators. Sample metadata almost always included a de-identified subject ID, COVID-19 status, age in years and sex. Where available, HLA class I and class II types were taken from metadata supplied by the sample provider and were not determined by assay-based typing. What the work shows at the level of the full study, not this receptor alone: Clinical and demographic metadata were provided uncurated, with the amount varying by source and participant.

TCRbeta CDR3 regions were amplified from genomic DNA by means of the immunoSEQ Assay, a bias-controlled multiplex PCR. Turning to the authors' computational methods: Nucleated cell counts per sample were estimated from amplification of reference gene primers within the assay. To quantify the absolute abundance of each unique TCRbeta CDR3 rearrangement, sequence reads were collapsed and filtered. For each sample, productive Simpson clonality was calculated as the square root of Simpson's diversity index over productive rearrangements. The immuneACCESS repertoire file appears here via TCRdb, limited to in-frame rearrangements. These files lack a portion of the clones; in checked studies, under half of the deficit traces to unresolved V genes, and the cause of the others is not known. The DNA gave D and trimming, while V, J and clone size come from that table. The sample table contains some 40,000 clones; only one count was recorded for around 80% of them. Over 11% of the sample goes to the ten largest clones.

At the junction V is shortened by 7 bases and J by 15 bases; bases outside the gene matches: 10. Its CDR3 holds 13 amino acids, cysteine through phenylalanine. The entry retains the CDR3 DNA only, 39 bases that are in frame from base 1. Each collaborating institution followed its own protocols to collect whole blood in K2EDTA tubes. For TCRbeta analysis, collaborators shipped samples as frozen whole blood, isolated PBMCs, or DNA extracted from either of those sample types. Sample: peripheral blood. This sequence was found in a human donor in a cohort sampled during active COVID-19. Recombination joined TRBV12-3 or TRBV12-4 with TRBJ2-1, and 12 junctional nucleotides match TRBD2. The CDR3 region has the sequence CASTQTSGSSRFF. At the DNA level, the sequence is TGTGCCAGCACCCAGACTAGCGGGAGTTCCCGGTTCTTC.